This entry lists 27 T cell receptor beta chains sequenced from one sample in a study of early T cells in non-severe SARS-CoV-2 infection. Each CDR3 protein is one row after TCRdb ran MiXCR on the 5' RACE reads. The repertoire consists of over 95,000 distinct CDR3 sequences, with 16% occurring once and the leading ten covering about 1.3%. The specimen was whole blood. Every receptor here comes from an adult who was a healthcare worker with PCR-confirmed SARS-CoV-2 infection or an uninfected control (not recorded which).

The table lists this clonotype with a few counts. The J gene is TRBJ2-7, the V gene TRBV24-1; no definite D call. This CDR3 region has 13 residues. The V end lost 3 bases, the J end lost 5 bases, and 10 bases lay between the germline ends. Germline assignment: CDR1 KGHDR and CDR2 SFDVKD. CDR3 DNA: TGTGCCACCAGTGATGGACCGAGGAACGAGCAGTACTTC. It is translated as CATSDGPRNEQYF.

V is TRBV7-2 and J is TRBJ2-2, with TRBD1 as a possible D gene (6 bases). Germline CDR1 is SGHTA and CDR2 is FQGNSA. Trimming left V 4 bases short and J 5 bases short, with 14 bases between. CDR3 length: 15 amino acids. The CDR3 DNA sequence: TGTGCCAGCAGCTCAAGACAGGCTAGAACCGGGGAGCTGTTTTTT. Protein sequence: CASSSRQARTGELFF.

This clonotype was seen only a few times. The chain joins TRBV18 to TRBJ2-7; TRBD1 matches at 9 bases. Germline V gene sequence: CDR1 KGHSH, CDR2 LQKENI. There are 16 residues in the CDR3. V shed 3 bases and J 2 bases; nucleotides not matched to a gene: 8. CDR3 DNA: TGTGCCAGCTCACCCACCGGGGGGACAGGGACCTACGAGCAGTACTTC. It translates to CASSPTGGTGTYEQYF.

This clonotype was counted a single time. This chain uses TRBV7-9 with TRBJ2-7, with 14 bases lining up with TRBD2. Germline trimming cut 5 bases from V and 1 base from J; bases unmatched to any gene: 7. CDR3 size: 17 residues. Germline V gene lookup returns CDR1 SEHNR and CDR2 FQNEAQ (reference sequence). This CDR3 is CASSMTSGGALSYEQYF. Written as DNA, the CDR3 is TGTGCCAGCAGCATGACTAGCGGGGGGGCCTTGTCCTACGAGCAGTACTTC.

V is TRBV20-1 and J is TRBJ2-7, with 7 bases fitting TRBD2. J gave up 2 bases and V 0 bases, and 10 bases lay outside the gene matches. CDR1 and CDR2 (germline): DFQATT, SNEGSKA (reference sequence). The CDR3 length is 16 residues. This chain's CDR3 is CSARDVLSGEPYEQYF. The CDR3 DNA sequence: TGCAGTGCTAGAGACGTACTCAGCGGGGAACCCTACGAGCAGTACTTC.

The V and J genes are TRBV20-1 and TRBJ2-7, with D unresolved. The germline V and J ends were trimmed by 5 bases and 0 bases, with 8 bases remaining between them. The CDR3 runs 12 residues. Germline values: CDR1 DFQATT, CDR2 SNEGSKA (reference sequence). The CDR3 bases are TGCAGTGCTGACTTACTCTCCTACGAGCAGTACTTC. This gives the protein CSADLLSYEQYF.

This clonotype has a handful of counts. The J gene is TRBJ1-2, the V gene TRBV20-1, with TRBD1 identical over 8 bases. There are 14 residues in the CDR3. J was trimmed by 7 bases and V by 6 bases; bases with no gene match: 13. Germline loops: CDR1 DFQATT, CDR2 SNEGSKA (reference sequence). CDR3 sequence reads: CSASDGQGASGYTF. Here the CDR3 DNA reads TGCAGTGCATCCGATGGACAGGGAGCCTCTGGCTACACCTTC.

This clonotype was picked up many times. The chain uses TRBV10-3 and TRBJ2-1; possibly TRBD1 for D (5 bases). CDR1 ENHRY and CDR2 SYGVKD come from the germline V gene. The CDR3 runs to 13 residues. V lost 5 bases, J lost 4 bases, and 9 bases lay in between. For the CDR3, the DNA is TGTGCCATCAGTACCGACAGATACAATGAGCAGTTCTTC. Its protein product is CAISTDRYNEQFF.

This clonotype was recorded many times. The rearrangement uses TRBV7-2 and TRBJ2-3; D might be TRBD2 (6 bases). This CDR3 contains 15 residues. V was cut by 3 bases and J by 7 bases, with 17 bases left in between. CDR1 is SGHTA and CDR2 is FQGNSA in the germline V gene. CDR3: CASSFSSANTNTQYF. The CDR3 bases are TGTGCCAGCAGCTTCTCTAGCGCCAATACAAATACGCAGTATTTT. Looking up the rest from reference TRBV7-2 and TRBJ2-3 gives the full variable domain: GAGVSQSPSNKVTEKGKDVELRCDPISGHTALYWYRQSLGQGLEFLIYFQGNSAPDKSGLPSDRFSAERTGGSVSTLTIQRTQQEDSAVYLCASSFSSANTNTQYFGPGTRLTVL.

This chain connects TRBV6-2 or TRBV6-3 to TRBJ2-4, with 7 nucleotides matching TRBD2. CDR3 length: 15 amino acids. Per germline, CDR1 MNHEY and CDR2 SVGEGT. The trim removed 10 bases at V and 0 bases at J, leaving 9 bases unmatched. The CDR3 DNA sequence: TGTGCCACGGCGGGGGAGAATCTAGCCAAAAACATTCAGTACTTC. Amino acids: CATAGENLAKNIQYF.

The table lists this clonotype with a few counts. DNA for the CDR3: TGCAGTGCTAGATCTGGGACGGCAACTAATGAAAAACTGTTTTTT. It translates to CSARSGTATNEKLFF. V is TRBV20-1 and J is TRBJ1-4, with D maybe TRBD1 (5 bases). The CDR3 loop spans 15 amino acids. Trimming removed 2 bases at V and 0 bases at J, with 10 bases between. Germline CDR1 is DFQATT and CDR2 is SNEGSKA (reference sequence).

The chain is built from TRBV5-1 and TRBJ1-3, with D maybe TRBD1 (5 bases). The CDR3 consists of 15 residues. Germline lookup yields CDR1 SGHRS and CDR2 YFSETQ. The V and J ends lost 1 base and 3 bases respectively, with 11 bases between them. For the CDR3, the DNA is TGCGCCAGCAGCTTGACAGGCAACAGTGGAAACACCATATATTTT. It codes for CASSLTGNSGNTIYF.

This chain links TRBV12-3 or TRBV12-4 with TRBJ2-7; a possible D gene is TRBD1 (6 bases). The CDR3 is 15 residues long. V was shortened by 0 bases and J by 8 bases, with 17 bases between the two germline ends. This CDR3 is CASSLAGHRGGQQYF. The CDR3 DNA follows: TGTGCCAGCAGTTTAGCGGGTCACAGAGGGGGACAGCAGTACTTC.

The chain employs TRBV28 and TRBJ1-2; TRBD1 agrees at 9 bases. With 4 bases clipped from V and 7 bases from J, the junction kept 7 bases outside the gene matches. The V gene's germline CDR1 is MDHEN and CDR2 SYDVKM. CDR3 length: 14 amino acids. The CDR3 sequence: CASSSPGTGIGYTF. The CDR3 region has the DNA TGTGCCAGCAGTTCCCCCGGGACAGGGATTGGCTACACCTTC.

This clonotype was picked up a small number of times. V is TRBV12-3 or TRBV12-4 and J is TRBJ2-1, with D maybe TRBD2 (5 bases). Trimming left V 3 bases short and J 4 bases short, with 7 bases between. The CDR3 is 13 amino acids. CDR3 DNA: TGTGCCAGCAGTTTCGGGGTTTACAATGAGCAGTTCTTC. It translates to CASSFGVYNEQFF.

The count of this clonotype is one. The genes are TRBV29-1 and TRBJ1-1; D remains unclear. Germline V CDR1 and CDR2: SQVTM, ANQGSEA. This CDR3 is built from 13 residues. Trimming cost V 5 bases and J 1 base, with 11 bases left between them. In DNA, the CDR3 is TGCAGCGTTATCCGTGTTCCGAACACTGAAGCTTTCTTT. Residues: CSVIRVPNTEAFF.

This clonotype was seen only once. The V gene is TRBV12-3 or TRBV12-4, the J gene TRBJ2-6; D remains ambiguous. This CDR3 is built from 15 residues. V was shortened by 5 bases and J by 1 base, with 9 bases between the two germline ends. DNA of the CDR3: TGTGCCAGCAGTCCAGTGGGTTCTGGGGCCAACGTCCTGACTTTC. Amino acid sequence: CASSPVGSGANVLTF.

The chain links TRBV20-1 to TRBJ2-2, with D perhaps assigned TRBD1 or TRBD2 (6 bases each). CDR3 length equals 15 residues. Deletions cut 2 bases from V and 6 bases from J, with 16 bases between. Germline-derived CDR1 and CDR2 are DFQATT and SNEGSKA (reference sequence). The CDR3 DNA sequence: TGCAGTGCTAGAACGAGGAGGGGGGTGGCCGGGGAGCTGTTTTTT. Translating gives CSARTRRGVAGELFF.

V gene TRBV7-9 combines with J gene TRBJ2-6; TRBD1 might be the D (5 bases). V was pared by 5 bases and J by 4 bases, with 15 bases between. The germline V gene encodes CDR1 SEHNR and CDR2 FQNEAQ (reference sequence). The CDR3 totals 16 residues. The CDR3 bases are TGTGCCAGCAGCAGGGGTTCTTTGTCCGGGGCCAACGTCCTGACTTTC. This sequence encodes CASSRGSLSGANVLTF. Full variable domain (remainder filled in from reference TRBV7-9 and TRBJ2-6): DTGVSQNPRHKITKRGQNVTFRCDPISEHNRLYWYRQTLGQGPEFLTYFQNEAQLEKSRLLSDRFSAERPKGSFSTLEIQRTEQGDSAMYLCASSRGSLSGANVLTFGAGSRLTVL.

The chain couples TRBV12-3 or TRBV12-4 to TRBJ2-1; D is possibly TRBD1 or TRBD2 (5 bases each). V lost 8 bases and J 8 bases, leaving 13 bases between the germline ends. This CDR3 contains 12 residues. The CDR3 reads CASLSGHDEQFF. DNA for the CDR3: TGTGCCAGCCTTTCGGGGCACGATGAGCAGTTCTTC.

This chain uses TRBV29-1 with TRBJ2-7; D could derive from TRBD1 or TRBD2 (5 bases each). This CDR3 has 11 residues. CDR1 and CDR2 from the germline V gene are SQVTM and ANQGSEA. Between the trimmed V and J ends, which lost 4 bases and 3 bases, there was a span of 7 bases. The CDR3 loop is CSVVGGYEQYF. CDR3 DNA: TGCAGCGTTGTTGGGGGCTACGAGCAGTACTTC.

This chain connects TRBV12-3 or TRBV12-4 to TRBJ2-4, with D possibly matching TRBD1 (6 bases). This CDR3 is built from 17 residues. V lost 3 bases, J lost 0 bases, and 15 bases lay in between. CDR3: CASSFSPADRAKNIQYF. CDR3 coding DNA: TGTGCCAGCAGTTTTTCGCCCGCGGACAGAGCCAAAAACATTCAGTACTTC.

This clonotype was recorded at least ten times. The chain employs TRBV6-2 or TRBV6-3 and TRBJ1-1; the D gene is possibly TRBD1 (5 bases). The CDR3 spans 14 residues. CDR1 and CDR2 from the germline V gene are MNHEY and SVGEGT. V was cut by 4 bases and J by 4 bases, with 13 bases left in between. CDR3 in amino acids: CASSWLGAATEAFF. CDR3 bases: TGTGCCAGCAGTTGGCTAGGGGCGGCCACTGAAGCTTTCTTT.

The chain recombines TRBV14 with TRBJ1-1; no reliable D call. The ends were cut back, 0 bases at V and 11 bases at J, with 13 bases in the middle. The CDR3 spans 13 residues. Germline V gives CDR1 SGHDN, CDR2 FVKESK. CDR3 protein: CASSQDPQPHAFF. CDR3 sequence (DNA): TGTGCCAGCAGCCAAGATCCACAGCCTCATGCTTTCTTT. The full variable domain, completed using reference TRBV14 and TRBJ1-1, is EAGVTQFPSHSVIEKGQTVTLRCDPISGHDNLYWYRRVMGKEIKFLLHFVKESKQDESGMPNNRFLAERTGGTYSTLKVQPAELEDSGVYFCASSQDPQPHAFFGQGTRLTVV.

The chain recombines TRBV20-1 with TRBJ2-3; 7 positions match TRBD2. The J segment lost 2 bases and the V segment lost 6 bases, leaving 14 bases of the junction unmatched. Germline CDR1 DFQATT, CDR2 SNEGSKA (reference sequence). The CDR3 sequence is 16 residues long. The CDR3 DNA reads TGCAGTGCCGACGGCTCCAAGCGGGGTCTCACAGATACGCAGTATTTT. Amino acid sequence: CSADGSKRGLTDTQYF.

In this sample, this clonotype turned up many times. The chain has TRBV12-3 or TRBV12-4 and TRBJ1-3; D unclear. The V end lost 3 bases, the J end lost 0 bases, and 9 bases lay between the germline ends. CDR3 size: 15 residues. The CDR3 is CASSLDGLSGNTIYF. CDR3 sequence (DNA): TGTGCCAGCAGTTTGGACGGCCTCTCTGGAAACACCATATATTTT.

The chain has TRBV10-2 and TRBJ2-7, with D maybe TRBD2 (6 bases). The CDR3 runs 11 residues. Looked up from germline, CDR1 is WSHSY and CDR2 is SAAADI. V dropped 5 bases and J dropped 6 bases, with 8 bases sitting between them. The CDR3: CASSNGGEQYF. The CDR3 DNA sequence: TGCGCCAGCAGTAACGGGGGCGAGCAGTACTTC.